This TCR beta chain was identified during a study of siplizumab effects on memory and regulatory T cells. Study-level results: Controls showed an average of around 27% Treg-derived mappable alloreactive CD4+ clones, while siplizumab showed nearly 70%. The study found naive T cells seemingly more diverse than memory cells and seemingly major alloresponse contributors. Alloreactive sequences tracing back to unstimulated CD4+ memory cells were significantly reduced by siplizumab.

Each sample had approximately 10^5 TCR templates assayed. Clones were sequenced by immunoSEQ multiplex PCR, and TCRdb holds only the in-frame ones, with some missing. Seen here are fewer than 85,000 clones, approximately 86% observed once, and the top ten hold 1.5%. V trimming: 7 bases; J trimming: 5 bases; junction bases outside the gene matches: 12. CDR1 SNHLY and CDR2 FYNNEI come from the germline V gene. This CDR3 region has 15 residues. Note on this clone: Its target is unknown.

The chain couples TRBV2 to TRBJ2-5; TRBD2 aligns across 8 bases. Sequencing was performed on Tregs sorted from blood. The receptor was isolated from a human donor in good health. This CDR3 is CASTTAGGPWETQYF. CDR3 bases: TGTGCCAGCACGACGGCGGGGGGCCCTTGGGAGACCCAGTACTTC.